This T cell receptor (beta chain) was found in a study of CD8+CD57+ T cells in acquired aplastic anemia. Study findings and constraints: Patients and controls had CD8+ Simpson's diversity values that were not significantly distinct.

CDR3 size: 14 residues. V was cut by 6 bases and J by 6 bases, with 15 bases left in between. The V gene's germline CDR1 is MNHNS and CDR2 SASEGT. TCR beta VDJ and CDR3 profiling used genomic DNA as template. TCRdb reprocessed the reads with MiXCR, giving one entry per CDR3 protein. The profile shows around 79,000 distinct CDR3 sequences, about 70% of them singletons. A note on this clonotype: Its antigen is not identified.

The sequenced patients had an expansion of CD8+CD57+ cells seen by flow cytometry. Input material: sorted CD4+, CD8+, or CD8+CD57+ T cells (not recorded which) from PBMCs. The source of this sequence is a human donor with aplastic anemia. The chain joins TRBV6-1 to TRBJ1-5; perhaps TRBD1 as D (6 bases). This chain's CDR3 is CASRTQADSQPQHF. The CDR3 DNA reads TGTGCCAGCAGAACACAGGCGGACAGTCAGCCCCAGCATTTT.